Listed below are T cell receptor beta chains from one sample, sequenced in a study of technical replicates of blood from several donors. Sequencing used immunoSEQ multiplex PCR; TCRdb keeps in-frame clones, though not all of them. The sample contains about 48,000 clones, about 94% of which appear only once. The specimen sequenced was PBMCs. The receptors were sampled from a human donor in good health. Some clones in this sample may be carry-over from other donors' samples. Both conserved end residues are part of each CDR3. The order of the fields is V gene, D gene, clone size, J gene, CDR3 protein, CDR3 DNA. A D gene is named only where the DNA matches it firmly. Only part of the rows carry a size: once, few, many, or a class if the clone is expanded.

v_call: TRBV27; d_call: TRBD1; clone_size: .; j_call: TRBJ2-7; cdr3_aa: CASSLRVQGANPYEQYF; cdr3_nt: TGTGCCAGCAGTTTACGGGTCCAGGGGGCTAACCCCTACGAGCAGTACTTC
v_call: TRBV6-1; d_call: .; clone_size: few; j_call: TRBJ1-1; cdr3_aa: CASSEGEYTEAFF; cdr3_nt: TGTGCCAGCAGTGAAGGGGAGTACACTGAAGCTTTCTTT
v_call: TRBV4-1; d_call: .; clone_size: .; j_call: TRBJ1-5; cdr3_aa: CASSQGVRGSNQPQHF; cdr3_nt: TGCGCCAGCAGCCAAGGAGTGCGAGGATCAAATCAGCCCCAGCATTTT
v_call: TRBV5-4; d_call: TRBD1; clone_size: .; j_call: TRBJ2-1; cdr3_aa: CASSQDRSTTRTQFF; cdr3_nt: TGTGCCAGCAGCCAGGACAGGAGCACTACGAGGACGCAGTTCTTC
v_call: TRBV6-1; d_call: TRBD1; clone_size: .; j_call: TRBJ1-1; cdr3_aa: CASKRQGNTEAFF; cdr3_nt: TGTGCCAGCAAACGACAGGGGAACACTGAAGCTTTCTTT
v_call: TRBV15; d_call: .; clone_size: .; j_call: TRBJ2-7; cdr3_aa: CATSGTGTHSYEQYF; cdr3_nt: TGTGCCACCAGCGGCACCGGGACTCACTCCTACGAGCAGTACTTC
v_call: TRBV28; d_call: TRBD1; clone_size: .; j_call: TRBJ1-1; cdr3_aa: CASRGQAVTEAFF; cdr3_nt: TGTGCCAGCAGGGGACAGGCGGTCACTGAAGCTTTCTTT
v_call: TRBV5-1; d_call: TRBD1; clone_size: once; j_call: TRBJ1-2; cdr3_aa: CASSETGDGYGYTF; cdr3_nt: TGCGCCAGCAGCGAGACAGGGGACGGCTATGGCTACACCTTC
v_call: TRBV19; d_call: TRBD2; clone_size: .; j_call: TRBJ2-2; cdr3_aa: CASMGSGGAGELFF; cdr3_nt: TGTGCCAGTATGGGTAGCGGGGGGGCCGGGGAGCTGTTTTTT
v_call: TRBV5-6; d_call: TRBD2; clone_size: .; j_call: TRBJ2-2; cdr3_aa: CASSFSTSGGSTGELFF; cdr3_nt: TGTGCCAGCAGCTTTTCGACTAGCGGGGGGTCCACCGGGGAGCTGTTTTTT
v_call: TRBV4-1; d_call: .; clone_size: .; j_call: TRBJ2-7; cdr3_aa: CASSQGIQNYEQYF; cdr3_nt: TGCGCCAGCAGCCAAGGGATACAGAACTACGAGCAGTACTTC
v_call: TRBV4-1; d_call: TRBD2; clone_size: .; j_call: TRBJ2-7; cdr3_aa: CASSLAGGLESYEQYF; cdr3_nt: TGCGCCAGCAGCTTAGCGGGAGGGTTGGAGAGTTACGAGCAGTACTTC
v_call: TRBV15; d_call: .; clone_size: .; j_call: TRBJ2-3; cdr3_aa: CATSRGANTQYF; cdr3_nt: TGTGCCACCAGCAGAGGGGCAAATACGCAGTATTTT
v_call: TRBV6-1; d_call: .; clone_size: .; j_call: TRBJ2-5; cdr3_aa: CASSVSVQETQYF; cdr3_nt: TGTGCCAGCAGTGTGTCAGTCCAAGAGACCCAGTACTTC
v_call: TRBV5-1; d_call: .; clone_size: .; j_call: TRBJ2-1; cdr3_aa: CASSSGSFQGINEQFF; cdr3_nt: TGCGCCAGCAGCTCCGGGTCTTTCCAGGGGATCAATGAGCAGTTCTTC
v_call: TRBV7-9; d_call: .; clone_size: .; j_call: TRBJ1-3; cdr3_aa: CASSLVRSGGNTIYF; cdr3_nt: TGTGCCAGCAGCTTAGTTCGAAGCGGAGGAAACACCATATATTTT
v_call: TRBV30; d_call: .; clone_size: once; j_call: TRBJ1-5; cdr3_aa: CAWSRDINQPQHF; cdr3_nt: TGTGCCTGGAGCCGGGATATCAATCAGCCCCAGCATTTT
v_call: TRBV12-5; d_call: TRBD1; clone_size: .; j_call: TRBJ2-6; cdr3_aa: CASGTTGYRANVLTF; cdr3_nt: TGTGCTAGTGGCACGACAGGGTATAGGGCCAACGTCCTGACTTTC
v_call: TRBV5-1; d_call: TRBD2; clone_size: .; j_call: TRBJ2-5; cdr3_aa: CASSYGLAGVGETQYF; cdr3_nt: TGCGCCAGCAGCTATGGACTAGCGGGAGTGGGGGAGACCCAGTACTTC
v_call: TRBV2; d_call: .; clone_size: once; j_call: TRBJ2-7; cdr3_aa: CASSDGVLDYEQYF; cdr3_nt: TGTGCCAGCAGTGACGGGGTGTTGGACTACGAGCAGTACTTC
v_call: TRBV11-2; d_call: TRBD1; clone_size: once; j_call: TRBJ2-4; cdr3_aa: CASSLDGPDRGNLNIQYF; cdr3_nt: TGTGCCAGCAGCTTAGATGGGCCCGACAGGGGGAATCTAAACATTCAGTACTTC
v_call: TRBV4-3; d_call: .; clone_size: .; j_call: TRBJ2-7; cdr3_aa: CASSQEARVDEQYF; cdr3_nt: TGCGCCAGCAGCCAAGAGGCCAGGGTCGACGAGCAGTACTTC
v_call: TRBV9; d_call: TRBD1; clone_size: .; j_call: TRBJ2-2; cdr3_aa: CASSATGTGNTGELFF; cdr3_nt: TGTGCCAGCAGCGCGACCGGGACAGGAAACACCGGGGAGCTGTTTTTT
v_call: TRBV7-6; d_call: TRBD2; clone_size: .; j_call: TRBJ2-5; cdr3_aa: CASSLTASGRETQYF; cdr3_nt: TGTGCCAGCAGCTTAACCGCTAGCGGGAGAGAGACCCAGTACTTC
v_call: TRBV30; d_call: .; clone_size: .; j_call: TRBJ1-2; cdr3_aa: CAWGGGNYGYTF; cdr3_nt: TGTGCCTGGGGCGGGGGGAACTATGGCTACACCTTC
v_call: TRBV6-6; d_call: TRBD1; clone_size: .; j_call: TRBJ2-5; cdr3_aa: CASSTPTGGYQETQYF; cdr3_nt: TGTGCCAGCAGTACCCCGACAGGGGGGTACCAAGAGACCCAGTACTTC
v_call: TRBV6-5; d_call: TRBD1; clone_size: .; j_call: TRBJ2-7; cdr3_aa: CASSYSRQGVLEQYF; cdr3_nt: TGTGCCAGCAGTTACTCGAGACAGGGGGTTCTCGAGCAGTACTTC
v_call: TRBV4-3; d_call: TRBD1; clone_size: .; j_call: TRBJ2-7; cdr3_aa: CASSQEGRTGEQYF; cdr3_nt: TGCGCCAGCAGCCAAGAAGGCAGGACAGGCGAGCAGTACTTC
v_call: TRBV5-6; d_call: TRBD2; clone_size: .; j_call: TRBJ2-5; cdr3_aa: CASSLDGLAGPRTQYF; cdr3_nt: TGTGCCAGCAGCTTGGACGGACTAGCGGGGCCCCGGACCCAGTACTTC
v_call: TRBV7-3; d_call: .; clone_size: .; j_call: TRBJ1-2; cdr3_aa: CASSLRGGAGRDGYTF; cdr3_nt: TGTGCCAGCAGCTTAAGGGGAGGGGCCGGTAGGGATGGCTACACCTTC
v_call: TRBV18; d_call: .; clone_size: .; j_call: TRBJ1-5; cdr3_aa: CASSREDNQPQHF; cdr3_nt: TGTGCCAGCTCACGGGAGGACAATCAGCCCCAGCATTTT
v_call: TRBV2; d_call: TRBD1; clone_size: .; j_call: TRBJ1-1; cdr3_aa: CASSEQLDRVGAFF; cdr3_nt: TGTGCCAGCAGCGAACAACTAGACAGGGTCGGAGCTTTCTTT
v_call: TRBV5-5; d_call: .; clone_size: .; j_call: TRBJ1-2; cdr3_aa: CASSLEALLYGYTF; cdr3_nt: TGTGCCAGCAGCTTGGAAGCGCTCCTCTATGGCTACACCTTC
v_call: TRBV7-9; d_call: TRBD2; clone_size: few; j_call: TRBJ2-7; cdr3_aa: CASSDPRTSGGEQYF; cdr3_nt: TGTGCCAGCAGTGACCCTCGGACTAGCGGGGGCGAGCAGTACTTC
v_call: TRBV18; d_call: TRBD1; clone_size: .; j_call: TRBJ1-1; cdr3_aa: CASSPDRGTEAFF; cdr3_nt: TGTGCCAGCTCGCCCGACAGGGGTACTGAAGCTTTCTTT
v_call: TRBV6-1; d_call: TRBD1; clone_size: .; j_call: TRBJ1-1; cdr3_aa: CASKQGLNTEAFF; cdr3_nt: TGTGCCAGCAAACAGGGGCTGAACACTGAAGCTTTCTTT
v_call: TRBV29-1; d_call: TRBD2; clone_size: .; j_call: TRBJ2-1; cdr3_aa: CSAEGPSGGANEQFF; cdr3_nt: TGCAGCGCGGAGGGGCCTAGCGGGGGGGCTAATGAGCAGTTCTTC
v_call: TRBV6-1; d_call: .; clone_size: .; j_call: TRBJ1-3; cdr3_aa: CASSLEGSSGNTIYF; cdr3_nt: TGTGCCAGCAGTCTCGAGGGCAGCTCTGGAAACACCATATATTTT